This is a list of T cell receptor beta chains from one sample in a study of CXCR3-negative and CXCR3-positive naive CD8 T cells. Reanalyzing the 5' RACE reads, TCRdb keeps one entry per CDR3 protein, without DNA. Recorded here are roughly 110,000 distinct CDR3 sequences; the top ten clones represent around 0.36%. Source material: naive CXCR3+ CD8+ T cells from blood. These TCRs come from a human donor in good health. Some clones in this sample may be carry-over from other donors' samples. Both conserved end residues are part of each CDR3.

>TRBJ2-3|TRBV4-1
CASSQVGVNTDTQYF
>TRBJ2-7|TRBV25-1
CASIILGRLKQYF
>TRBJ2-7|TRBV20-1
CSARDLQGYYEQYF
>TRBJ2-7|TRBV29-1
CSVAGSYEQYF
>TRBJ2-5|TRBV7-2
CASSLPGWSETQYF
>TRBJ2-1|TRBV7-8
CASSLLAGNGDEQFF
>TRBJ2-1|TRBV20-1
CSARGASGSWNEQFF
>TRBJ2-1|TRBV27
CASSFGTGVYEQFF
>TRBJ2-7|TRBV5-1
CASSLDRGLDEQYF
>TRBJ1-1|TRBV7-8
CASSLDWRQPNTEAFF
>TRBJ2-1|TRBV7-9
CASSLAESTNEQFF
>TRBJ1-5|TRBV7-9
CASSPDRGNQPQHF
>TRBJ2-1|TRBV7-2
CASSLGLEAYNEQFF
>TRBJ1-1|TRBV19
CASSASVPEAFF
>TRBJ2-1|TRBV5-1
CASSLYKQGAGWYNEQFF
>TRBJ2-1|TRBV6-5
CASSYSDHYNEQFF
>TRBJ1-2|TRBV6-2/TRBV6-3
CASSPPTGFIGYTF